These 15 T cell receptor beta chains came from one sample sequenced in a study of T cell responses to AZD1222 COVID-19 vaccine (dated by TCRdb to the early 2020s). Library prep was done by the immunoSEQ multiplex PCR assay. Held by TCRdb, this immuneACCESS table contains in-frame sequences only and omits some clones. Under half of the omission traces to an unresolved V gene where checked; the cause of the rest is unknown. The sample table records 150,000 or so clones; about nine tenths of these occur just once. The ten largest clones represent 1.9% of the sample. Sample time point, as interpreted from the label and publication: baseline before first vaccination. The source material was peripheral blood, sampled on day 0 of AZD1222 vaccination. These receptors were obtained from an adult in good health.

The genes are TRBV19 and TRBJ2-7, with a tentative D call TRBD2 (5 bases). In germline, CDR1 is LNHDA, CDR2 SQIVND (reference sequence). The ends were cut back, 5 bases at V and 5 bases at J, with 13 bases in the middle. CDR3 length: 13 residues. The CDR3 is CASSGAFGDEQYF. The DNA of the CDR3 is TGTGCCAGTAGTGGTGCTTTCGGGGACGAGCAGTACTTC.

The genes are TRBV28 and TRBJ2-7; D remains ambiguous. Trimming pared 5 bases from V and 5 bases from J, leaving 13 bases between. The CDR3 loop spans 13 amino acids. Germline V gene lookup returns CDR1 MDHEN and CDR2 SYDVKM. The CDR3 DNA sequence: TGTGCCAGCAGTCCCGACGTTGTGAACGAGCAGTACTTC. This encodes CASSPDVVNEQYF.

V gene TRBV6-1 combines with J gene TRBJ2-3; no reliable D call. Germline values: CDR1 MNHNS, CDR2 SASEGT. The CDR3 is 16 amino acids. V lost 4 bases to trimming and J lost 3 bases, with 17 bases between them. The CDR3: CASSGLTMDGTDTQYF. The CDR3 DNA sequence: TGTGCCAGCAGTGGATTAACCATGGACGGTACAGATACGCAGTATTTT.

DNA of the CDR3: TGTGCCACCAGTGAGAGACTGGGGTCACCCCTCCACTTT. This sequence encodes CATSERLGSPLHF. The chain joins TRBV24-1 to TRBJ1-6; D gene unclear. V dropped 4 bases and J dropped 10 bases, with 10 bases sitting between them. There are 13 residues in the CDR3. Looked up from germline, CDR1 is KGHDR and CDR2 is SFDVKD.

The chain joins TRBV30 to TRBJ2-7, with D maybe TRBD1 (5 bases). Between the trimmed V and J ends, which lost 1 base and 4 bases, there was a span of 5 bases. CDR1 GTSNPN and CDR2 SVGIG come from the germline V gene (reference sequence). The CDR3 is made up of 11 amino acids. In DNA, the CDR3 is TGTGCCTGGAGTGACAGGTACGAGCAGTACTTC. It codes for CAWSDRYEQYF.

The sample holds a few counts of this clone. The chain uses TRBV27 and TRBJ1-5; D is perhaps TRBD1 (5 bases). The CDR3 runs to 19 residues. V dropped 2 bases and J dropped 2 bases, with 22 bases sitting between them. From germline, CDR1 is MNHEY and CDR2 SMNVEV (reference sequence). The CDR3 nucleotides read TGTGCCAGCAGTTTACGGGGGGGTTCGGGTACTTATCGCAATCAGCCCCAGCATTTT. As protein: CASSLRGGSGTYRNQPQHF.

The CDR3 nucleotides read TGTGCCAGCAGCTTAGTAGGGGGTCTCAGCAATCAGCCCCAGCATTTT. Residues: CASSLVGGLSNQPQHF. The V and J genes are TRBV7-2 and TRBJ1-5; a weak D match, TRBD1 (6 bases). Germline loops: CDR1 SGHTA, CDR2 FQGNSA. The length of the CDR3 is 16 residues. V was pared by 1 base and J by 1 base, with 11 bases between.

V gene TRBV5-1 combines with J gene TRBJ1-2; the match to TRBD1 covers 7 bases. CDR3 length: 13 amino acids. Germline V gives CDR1 SGHRS, CDR2 YFSETQ. V shed 7 bases, J shed 0 bases, and the junction held 3 bases outside the gene matches. The CDR3 is CASQGVSNYGYTF. As DNA, the CDR3 is TGCGCCAGCCAGGGGGTGTCTAACTATGGCTACACCTTC.

This rearrangement joins TRBV4-3 to TRBJ1-1; no clear D. The CDR3 runs to 13 residues. The V end lost 2 bases, the J end lost 1 base, and 5 bases lay between the germline ends. CDR1 and CDR2 (germline): LGHNA, YSLEER. The CDR3 loop reads CASSQYQNTEAFF. As DNA, the CDR3 is TGCGCCAGCAGCCAATACCAGAACACTGAAGCTTTCTTT.

The V gene is TRBV23-1, the J gene TRBJ2-1, with D perhaps matching TRBD1 (6 bases). TRBV23-1 carries the ORF label, with uncertain function. Trimming took 4 bases from V and 7 from J, leaving 8 bases between them. This CDR3 has 12 residues. The CDR3 sequence is CASSLQGNEQFF. DNA of the CDR3: TGCGCCAGCAGTCTTCAGGGGAATGAGCAGTTCTTC.

The chain employs TRBV7-2 and TRBJ2-7; D call uncertain. This CDR3 region has 15 residues. V was cut by 4 bases and J by 6 bases, with 19 bases left in between. In germline, CDR1 is SGHTA, CDR2 FQGNSA. The CDR3 nucleotides read TGTGCCAGCAGCTCCCAGCCGGGCTCAGCCGCCGAGCAGTACTTC. This sequence encodes CASSSQPGSAAEQYF. The full variable domain, its missing parts supplied by reference TRBV7-2 and TRBJ2-7, is GAGVSQSPSNKVTEKGKDVELRCDPISGHTALYWYRQSLGQGLEFLIYFQGNSAPDKSGLPSDRFSAERTGGSVSTLTIQRTQQEDSAVYLCASSSQPGSAAEQYFGPGTRLTVT.

The chain joins TRBV28 to TRBJ2-7, with TRBD2 matching 9 bases. V was pared by 3 bases and J by 6 bases, with 3 bases of the junction left unmatched. The CDR3 runs to 13 residues. CDR1 and CDR2 from the germline V gene are MDHEN and SYDVKM. CDR3 amino acids: CASSLTSGREQYF. In DNA form, the CDR3 reads TGTGCCAGCAGTTTGACTAGCGGACGCGAGCAGTACTTC. The whole variable domain, filled in from reference TRBV28 and TRBJ2-7, reads DVKVTQSSRYLVKRTGEKVFLECVQDMDHENMFWYRQDPGLGLRLIYFSYDVKMKEKGDIPEGYSVSREKKERFSLILESASTNQTSMYLCASSLTSGREQYFGPGTRLTVT.

The chain is built from TRBV27 and TRBJ1-2, with D possibly TRBD1 on 5 matching bases. The CDR3 length is 14 residues. Looked up from germline, CDR1 is MNHEY and CDR2 is SMNVEV (reference sequence). Trimming took off 6 bases at V and 5 bases at J, with 16 bases between the two ends. The CDR3 bases are TGTGCCAGCAGGTCCCCCGGGGGGAATTATGGCTACACCTTC. It codes for CASRSPGGNYGYTF.

In its sample, this clone was seen once. CDR3 amino acids: CASRHRTTGAGYEQYF. As DNA, the CDR3 is TGTGCCAGTAGACACCGAACGACAGGCGCGGGGTACGAGCAGTACTTC. This chain uses TRBV19 with TRBJ2-7; D tentatively fits TRBD1 or TRBD2 (6 bases each). V lost 6 bases to trimming and J lost 4 bases, with 22 bases between them. CDR1 LNHDA and CDR2 SQIVND come from the germline V gene (reference sequence). This CDR3 spans 16 amino acids.

The rearrangement uses TRBV7-2 and TRBJ1-2; no reliable D call. V was shortened by 0 bases and J by 2 bases, with 7 bases between the two germline ends. Germline CDR1 and CDR2: SGHTA and FQGNSA. This CDR3 has 14 residues. The CDR3 here is CASSLAIRNYGYTF. DNA of the CDR3: TGTGCCAGCAGCTTAGCCATCAGGAACTATGGCTACACCTTC.